This T cell receptor beta chain appears in the sequencing data of a study of Graves' ophthalmopathy and Graves' hyperthyroidism. Background on the study: Peripheral blood samples were taken at initial diagnosis, before any treatment.

Study findings and constraints: Both an approximately 70% sensitivity and a roughly 75% specificity characterized the model's predictions of ophthalmopathy progression.

CDR1 SNHLY and CDR2 FYNNEI come from the germline V gene. The CDR3 has 16 residues. Concerning this clonotype: What it binds is not known. A read error may produce the germline difference seen at one junction end.

Diagnostic conclusions were grounded in clinical symptoms, serum thyroxine, TRAb, thyroid ultrasound and orbital computed tomography. RNA transcripts were the template, and TCR beta CDR3 regions were amplified from them. Scientists carried out first-round RT-PCR using HTBI primers and then a second-round multiplex PCR. Each CDR3 protein gets one entry after TCRdb re-called the multiplex PCR reads with MiXCR. The data hold about 740,000 distinct CDR3 sequences, with 40% observed a single time. The clonotype comes from an adult man with Graves' ophthalmopathy. This chain uses TRBV2 with TRBJ1-3; no definite D call. Input material: peripheral blood. The CDR3 coding sequence is TGTGCCAGCAGTGAATGGGGAATGAGCTCTGGAAACACCGTATATTTT. Protein: CASSEWGMSSGNTVYF.